This is a list of T cell receptor beta chains from one sample in a study of monozygotic twins with cystic fibrosis. Profiled with immunoSEQ multiplex PCR; TCRdb holds only in-frame clones, not every one. The data contain around 27,000 clones, 90% of them singletons. The sample consisted of blood. These receptor sequences come from a girl aged 2-15 years with cystic fibrosis. Both conserved end residues are part of each CDR3. The order of the fields is D gene, J gene, V gene, clone size, CDR3 length, CDR3 protein, CDR3 DNA. The D gene is left open where the match is weak. Not every row has a clone size; where given, it reads once, few, many or a size class.

-	TRBJ1-6	TRBV9	-	18	CASSARLSDPDYNSPLHF	TGTGCCAGCAGCGCCCGCCTCAGTGACCCCGATTATAATTCACCCCTCCACTTT
-	TRBJ2-4	TRBV7-3	-	16	CASSLSRRVAKNIQYF	TGTGCCAGCAGCTTAAGCAGGCGGGTAGCCAAAAACATTCAGTACTTC
TRBD1	TRBJ1-5	TRBV2	once	15	CASSGTGHSNQPQHF	TGTGCCAGCAGTGGGACAGGACATAGCAATCAGCCCCAGCATTTT
-	TRBJ1-5	TRBV7-2	-	13	CASSRDRNQPQHF	TGTGCCAGCAGCCGAGACAGAAATCAGCCCCAGCATTTT
TRBD1	TRBJ1-5	TRBV5-1	-	13	CASSQHRGQPQHF	TGCGCCAGCAGCCAACACAGGGGTCAGCCCCAGCATTTT
-	TRBJ1-2	TRBV14	-	11	CASSSAYGYTF	TGTGCCAGCAGTTCCGCCTATGGCTACACCTTC
-	TRBJ1-5	TRBV15	-	15	CATSPSGNLNQPQHF	TGTGCCACCAGCCCCAGCGGGAATCTCAATCAGCCCCAGCATTTT
TRBD1	TRBJ1-3	TRBV10-3	few	14	CATSRQGDGNTIYF	TGTGCCACCTCCCGACAGGGCGATGGAAACACCATATATTTT
-	TRBJ2-3	TRBV2	-	16	CATGGQGALGTDTQYF	TGTGCCACCGGGGGGCAGGGGGCGCTGGGCACAGATACGCAGTATTTT
-	TRBJ1-2	TRBV25-1	-	14	CASSEWPGREGYTF	TGTGCCAGCAGTGAATGGCCAGGGAGAGAAGGCTACACCTTC
-	TRBJ1-6	TRBV2	-	15	CASRPGGSYNSPLHF	TGTGCCAGCAGACCAGGAGGCTCCTATAATTCACCCCTCCACTTT
TRBD1	TRBJ2-3	TRBV6-5	-	14	CASSPTGVTDTQYF	TGTGCCAGCAGCCCTACAGGGGTCACAGATACGCAGTATTTT
-	TRBJ1-2	TRBV5-1	-	12	CASSLGGNGYTF	TGCGCCAGCAGCTTGGGCGGGAATGGCTACACCTTC
-	TRBJ1-1	TRBV6-5	once	13	CASSPGLNTEAFF	TGTGCCAGCAGTCCGGGCCTAAACACTGAAGCTTTCTTT
TRBD1	TRBJ2-7	TRBV4-1	-	16	CASSQGVGTGFYEQYF	TGCGCCAGCAGCCAAGGAGTGGGGACAGGGTTTTACGAGCAGTACTTC
TRBD1	TRBJ2-7	TRBV9	once	14	CASSSRDRSYEQYF	TGTGCCAGCAGCTCCCGGGACAGATCCTACGAGCAGTACTTC
TRBD2	TRBJ2-1	TRBV5-4	-	16	CASSKTGTSGGDEQFF	TGTGCCAGCAGCAAAACCGGGACTAGCGGGGGGGATGAGCAGTTCTTC
-	TRBJ2-1	TRBV9	-	13	CASSVGTVNEQFF	TGTGCCAGCAGCGTAGGGACCGTCAATGAGCAGTTCTTC
-	TRBJ1-2	TRBV25-1	few	14	CASSGPPLGGGYTF	TGTGCCAGCAGCGGGCCTCCTTTAGGCGGTGGCTACACCTTC
-	TRBJ2-1	TRBV4-2	-	13	CASSQDTRNEQFF	TGTGCCAGCAGCCAAGATACTCGCAATGAGCAGTTCTTC
-	TRBJ2-5	TRBV7-2	-	17	CASSPRRFLPRGETQYF	TGTGCCAGCAGCCCCCGACGCTTCCTACCTAGGGGGGAGACCCAGTACTTC
-	TRBJ2-5	TRBV7-2	-	17	CASSLDLWDPTGVTQYF	TGTGCCAGCAGCTTAGATCTGTGGGACCCTACTGGGGTGACCCAGTACTTC
TRBD2	TRBJ2-3	TRBV9	-	17	CASSPLKTSGGGNTQYF	TGTGCCAGCAGCCCCCTAAAGACTAGCGGGGGGGGTAATACGCAGTATTTT
TRBD2	TRBJ2-3	TRBV7-2	-	17	CASSLAHRGGGADTQYF	TGTGCCAGCAGCTTAGCCCACAGGGGCGGGGGGGCAGATACGCAGTATTTT
-	TRBJ1-4	TRBV7-3	-	20	CAGLPWGGTPASPTNEKLFF	TGTGCCGGATTGCCTTGGGGGGGGACACCAGCATCCCCAACTAATGAAAAACTGTTTTTT
-	TRBJ2-7	TRBV5-1	-	16	CASSPGAGTINYEQYF	TGCGCCAGCAGCCCGGGGGCCGGGACTATCAACTACGAGCAGTACTTC
-	TRBJ2-4	TRBV4-2	-	18	CASSQDGLGAGAKNIQYF	TGTGCCAGCAGCCAAGACGGCCTGGGGGCGGGTGCCAAAAACATTCAGTACTTC
-	TRBJ1-1	TRBV6-5	-	13	CASSYGGGTEAFF	TGTGCCAGCAGTTATGGGGGGGGCACTGAAGCTTTCTTT
-	TRBJ1-1	TRBV5-4	-	13	CASSRESLAEAFF	TGTGCCAGCAGCCGGGAGTCGTTGGCTGAAGCTTTCTTT
TRBD2	TRBJ2-2	TRBV30	-	14	CAWSGLAGGGELFF	TGTGCCTGGAGTGGACTAGCGGGGGGCGGGGAGCTGTTTTTT
-	TRBJ1-6	TRBV10-1	-	14	CASVRTSYNSPLHF	TGCGCCAGCGTGAGGACCTCCTATAATTCACCCCTCCACTTT
TRBD1	TRBJ1-2	TRBV10-3	-	15	CAISAHLTGNYGYTF	TGTGCCATCAGTGCCCACCTGACAGGGAACTATGGCTACACCTTC
TRBD2	TRBJ2-3	TRBV4-2	-	19	CASSQEIGLAGGHTDTQYF	TGTGCCAGCAGCCAAGAGATAGGACTAGCGGGGGGACACACAGATACGCAGTATTTT
-	TRBJ2-2	TRBV28	-	19	CASRPRDFRPGRWTGELFF	TGTGCCAGCCGACCTAGGGACTTCAGACCGGGGCGATGGACCGGGGAGCTGTTTTTT
TRBD1	TRBJ1-2	TRBV9	-	15	CASSDLGTGRGGYTF	TGTGCCAGCAGCGACCTCGGGACAGGGAGGGGTGGCTACACCTTC
-	TRBJ1-2	TRBV27	-	15	CASSPEQGGYYGYTF	TGTGCCAGCAGCCCCGAGCAGGGCGGCTACTATGGCTACACCTTC
-	TRBJ2-3	TRBV6-6	-	14	CASSYLGQSDTQYF	TGTGCCAGCAGTTACTTAGGACAGTCTGATACGCAGTATTTT
-	TRBJ2-5	TRBV29-1	-	11	CSGAMGETQYF	TGCAGCGGAGCGATGGGGGAGACCCAGTACTTC
TRBD1	TRBJ2-7	TRBV4-3	-	16	CASSQFKGGFSYEQYF	TGCGCCAGCAGCCAATTTAAAGGGGGCTTCTCCTACGAGCAGTACTTC
-	TRBJ2-3	TRBV5-6	-	12	CASRYSTDTQYF	TGTGCCAGCAGGTATAGCACAGATACGCAGTATTTT